This T cell receptor (beta chain) was identified during a study of shared clonotypes between healthy human individuals. Sorted-subset replicate PCRs used 200 to 250 ng DNA, about 30,000 T cell genomes. Repertoires were generated with immunoSEQ multiplex PCR, while TCRdb's copy carries only in-frame clones and drops some. Among hundreds of thousands of clones listed, 73% were seen once. Points from the study as a whole: Naive subsets generally had larger estimated richness than memory subsets. Despite large depth, rarefaction showed incomplete sorted-subset sequencing.

As for this clone: Its antigen is currently unknown.

The sequenced sample was memory CD4+ T cells sorted from blood. As to subset: CD45RA-negative fraction. This receptor was obtained from a woman younger than 45 in good health.

The CDR3 sequence: CASSTRQGRGEKLFF. The CDR3, as DNA: TGTGCCAGCAGCACACGACAGGGCAGAGGTGAAAAACTGTTTTTT. The V and J genes are TRBV7-2 and TRBJ1-4; 7 nucleotides match TRBD1. CDR3 length: 15 residues. Trimming removed 5 bases from V and 7 bases from J; junction bases left unmatched: 10. From germline, CDR1 is SGHTA and CDR2 FQGNSA.